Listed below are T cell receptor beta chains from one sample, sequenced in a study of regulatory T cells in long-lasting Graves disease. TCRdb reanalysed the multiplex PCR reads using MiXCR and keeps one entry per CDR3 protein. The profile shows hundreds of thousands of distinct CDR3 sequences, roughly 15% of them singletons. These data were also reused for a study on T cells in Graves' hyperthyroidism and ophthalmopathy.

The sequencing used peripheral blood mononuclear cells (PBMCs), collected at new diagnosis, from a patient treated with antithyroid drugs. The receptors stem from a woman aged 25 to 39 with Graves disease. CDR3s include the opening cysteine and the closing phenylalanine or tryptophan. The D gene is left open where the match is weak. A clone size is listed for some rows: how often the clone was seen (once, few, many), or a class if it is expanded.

CDR3: CASGGTESNYGYTF; DNA: TGTGCCAGCGGGGGGACAGAGTCTAACTATGGCTACACCTTC; V: TRBV27; D: TRBD1; J: TRBJ1-2; size: few
CDR3: CASSSTSGRVDEQFF; DNA: TGTGCCAGCAGCTCAACTAGCGGGAGGGTCGATGAGCAGTTCTTC; V: TRBV7-9; D: TRBD2; J: TRBJ2-1; size: few
CDR3: CASSPGDRVSTDTQYF; DNA: TGTGCCAGCAGTCCAGGGGACAGGGTGAGCACAGATACGCAGTATTTT; V: TRBV27; D: TRBD1; J: TRBJ2-3; size: few
CDR3: CSARGGPQAEQYF; DNA: TGCAGTGCTAGAGGGGGACCCCAGGCCGAGCAGTACTTC; V: TRBV20-1; D: NA; J: TRBJ2-7; size: many
CDR3: CASHTGVRYGYTF; DNA: TGTGCCAGCCATACAGGGGTGCGCTATGGCTACACCTTC; V: TRBV28; D: TRBD1; J: TRBJ1-2; size: many
CDR3: CASTPASPEAFF; DNA: TGTGCCAGCACCCCGGCGAGTCCTGAAGCTTTCTTT; V: TRBV7-9; D: NA; J: TRBJ1-1; size: few
CDR3: CASSQSSRGLEKLFF; DNA: TGTGCCAGCAGCCAATCTTCCAGGGGGCTCGAAAAACTGTTTTTT; V: TRBV3-1; D: TRBD1; J: TRBJ1-4; size: NA
CDR3: CASSSTAGARGYTF; DNA: TGTGCCAGCAGCTCGACAGCAGGCGCCAGGGGCTACACCTTC; V: TRBV28; D: NA; J: TRBJ1-2; size: many
CDR3: CASSYSGPGEQFF; DNA: TGTGCCAGCAGTTATTCCGGTCCGGGGGAGCAGTTCTTC; V: TRBV6-2/TRBV6-3; D: NA; J: TRBJ2-1; size: NA
CDR3: CASSQTLSNAGYGYTF; DNA: TGTGCCAGCAGCCAGACCCTCTCGAACGCTGGTTATGGCTACACCTTC; V: TRBV3-1; D: NA; J: TRBJ1-2; size: NA
CDR3: CASSNYRVREAFF; DNA: TGTGCCAGCAGCAACTACAGGGTGCGGGAAGCTTTCTTT; V: TRBV28; D: NA; J: TRBJ1-1; size: many
CDR3: CASSLTPTHQGGGELFF; DNA: TGTGCCAGCAGCTTAACACCCACTCACCAAGGGGGCGGGGAGCTGTTTTTT; V: TRBV7-3; D: NA; J: TRBJ2-2; size: NA
CDR3: CASSLDRISTEAFF; DNA: TGTGCCAGCAGCTTAGACAGGATAAGCACTGAAGCTTTCTTT; V: TRBV11-2; D: NA; J: TRBJ1-1; size: many
CDR3: CASSAGQTYGYTF; DNA: TGTGCCAGCAGTGCGGGACAGACCTATGGCTACACCTTC; V: TRBV2; D: TRBD1; J: TRBJ1-2; size: many
CDR3: CASSYSQFEKLFF; DNA: TGTGCCAGCAGTTATTCGCAGTTCGAAAAACTGTTTTTT; V: TRBV6-9; D: NA; J: TRBJ1-4; size: few
CDR3: CASSDSGTGEAGELFF; DNA: TGTGCCAGCAGTGACTCAGGGACAGGTGAAGCCGGGGAGCTGTTTTTT; V: TRBV6-1; D: TRBD1; J: TRBJ2-2; size: few
CDR3: CASHEPTSDPYNEQFF; DNA: TGTGCCAGCCATGAACCTACTAGCGACCCATACAATGAGCAGTTCTTC; V: TRBV28; D: TRBD2; J: TRBJ2-1; size: many
CDR3: CASSLAGLAGKGGELFF; DNA: TGCGCCAGCAGCTTGGCCGGACTAGCGGGAAAAGGCGGGGAGCTGTTTTTT; V: TRBV5-1; D: TRBD2; J: TRBJ2-2; size: few
CDR3: CASSSGPPSSYNSPLHF; DNA: TGTGCCAGCAGTTCCGGACCGCCGAGCTCCTATAATTCACCCCTCCACTTT; V: TRBV7-9; D: NA; J: TRBJ1-6; size: many
CDR3: CASNTEAFF; DNA: TGTGCCTCGAACACTGAAGCTTTCTTT; V: TRBV28; D: NA; J: TRBJ1-1; size: many
CDR3: CASGDSRGTGANVLTF; DNA: TGTGCCAGCGGGGACAGTCGGGGTACTGGGGCCAACGTCCTGACTTTC; V: TRBV7-2; D: TRBD1; J: TRBJ2-6; size: many
CDR3: CASSVASINEQFF; DNA: TGTGCCAGCAGCGTAGCCAGTATCAATGAGCAGTTCTTC; V: TRBV9; D: NA; J: TRBJ2-1; size: NA
CDR3: CSASPGSSYEQYF; DNA: TGCAGTGCTAGTCCAGGGAGCTCCTACGAGCAGTACTTC; V: TRBV20-1; D: NA; J: TRBJ2-7; size: many
CDR3: CASSFGGNSPLHF; DNA: TGTGCCAGCAGTTTTGGGGGGAATTCACCCCTCCACTTT; V: TRBV27; D: NA; J: TRBJ1-6; size: many
CDR3: CASTRWQGVGDTQYF; DNA: TGTGCCAGCACCCGGTGGCAGGGGGTAGGAGATACGCAGTATTTT; V: TRBV5-5; D: TRBD1; J: TRBJ2-3; size: few
CDR3: CASSTWSTGELFF; DNA: TGTGCCAGCAGTACTTGGTCCACCGGGGAGCTGTTTTTT; V: TRBV12-3/TRBV12-4; D: NA; J: TRBJ2-2; size: few
CDR3: CASSSPTGLTYEQYF; DNA: TGTGCCAGCAGTTCCCCCACAGGATTAACCTACGAGCAGTACTTC; V: TRBV12-3/TRBV12-4; D: NA; J: TRBJ2-7; size: few